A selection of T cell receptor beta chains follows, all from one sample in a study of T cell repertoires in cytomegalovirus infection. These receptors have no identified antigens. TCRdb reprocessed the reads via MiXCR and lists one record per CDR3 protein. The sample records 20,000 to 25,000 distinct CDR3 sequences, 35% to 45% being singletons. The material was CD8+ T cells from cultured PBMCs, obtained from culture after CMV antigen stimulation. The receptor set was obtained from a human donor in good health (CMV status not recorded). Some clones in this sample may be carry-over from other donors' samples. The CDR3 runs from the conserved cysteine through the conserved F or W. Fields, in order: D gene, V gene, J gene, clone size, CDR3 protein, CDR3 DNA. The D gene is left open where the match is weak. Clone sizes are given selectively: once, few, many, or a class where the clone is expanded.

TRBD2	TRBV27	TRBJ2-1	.	CASSSRGTSGVNEQFF	TGTGCCAGCAGTTCCCGCGGGACTAGCGGGGTGAATGAGCAGTTCTTC
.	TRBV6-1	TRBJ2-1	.	CASSETGYNEQFF	TGTGCCAGCAGTGAAACAGGGTACAATGAGCAGTTCTTC
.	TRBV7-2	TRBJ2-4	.	CASSRPGQNIQYF	TGTGCCAGCAGCAGACCAGGTCAAAACATTCAGTACTTC
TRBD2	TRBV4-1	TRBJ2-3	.	CASSLRGREGPDTQYF	TGCGCCAGCAGTCTTAGAGGCAGGGAGGGCCCAGATACGCAGTATTTT
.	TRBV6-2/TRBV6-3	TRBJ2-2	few	CASSPSILIISSSFTNTGELFF	TGTGCCAGCAGCCCCTCGATCCTTATAATCTCCAGCTCATTTACGAACACCGGGGAGCTGTTTTTT
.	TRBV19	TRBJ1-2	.	CASEQGSNYGYTF	TGTGCCAGTGAACAGGGTTCCAACTATGGCTACACCTTC
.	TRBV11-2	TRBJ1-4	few	CASSLKAIPTNEKLFF	TGTGCCAGCAGCTTGAAAGCCATCCCAACTAATGAAAAACTGTTTTTT
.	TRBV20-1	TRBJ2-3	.	CSASGDTDTDTQYF	TGCAGTGCTAGTGGGGACACAGACACAGATACGCAGTATTTT
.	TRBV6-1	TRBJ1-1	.	CASSAYLSLGAFF	TGTGCCAGCAGTGCCTACTTGTCTCTCGGAGCTTTCTTT
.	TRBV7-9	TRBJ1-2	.	CASSGTNTFSNYGYTF	TGTGCCAGCAGCGGGACAAACACCTTCTCTAACTATGGCTACACCTTC
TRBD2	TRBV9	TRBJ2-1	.	CASSAQAGDPYNEQFF	TGTGCCAGCAGCGCCCAAGCGGGAGATCCCTACAATGAGCAGTTCTTC
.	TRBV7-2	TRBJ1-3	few	CASSHWDGNSGNTIYF	TGTGCCAGCAGCCACTGGGACGGGAACTCTGGAAACACCATATATTTT
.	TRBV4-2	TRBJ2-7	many	CASSPHQGSEQYF	TGTGCCAGCAGCCCTCACCAGGGAAGCGAGCAGTACTTC
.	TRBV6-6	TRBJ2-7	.	CASRTGVYEQYF	TGTGCCAGCAGGACGGGGGTCTACGAGCAGTACTTC
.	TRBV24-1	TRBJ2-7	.	CATSDSVASGIYEQYF	TGTGCCACCAGTGATTCGGTGGCCTCGGGAATCTACGAGCAGTACTTC
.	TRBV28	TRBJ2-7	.	CASSLRRAKDSYEQYF	TGTGCCAGCAGTTTACGCAGAGCCAAGGATTCCTACGAGCAGTACTTC
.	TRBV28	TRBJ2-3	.	CASSLPLAYPSTDTQYF	TGTGCCAGCAGTTTACCCCTAGCCTACCCTAGCACAGATACGCAGTATTTT
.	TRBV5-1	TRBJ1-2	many	CASSLGSFGDGYTF	TGCGCCAGCAGCTTGGGATCCTTCGGGGATGGCTACACCTTC
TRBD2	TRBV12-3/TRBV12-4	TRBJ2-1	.	CASSLLPSGAYNEQFF	TGTGCCAGCAGTTTACTACCTAGCGGGGCCTACAATGAGCAGTTCTTC
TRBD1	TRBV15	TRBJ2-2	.	CATSSPHRGHPGELFF	TGTGCCACCAGCAGTCCACACAGGGGTCATCCCGGGGAGCTGTTTTTT
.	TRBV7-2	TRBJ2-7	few	CASSLGGSANYEQYF	TGTGCCAGCAGCTTAGGGGGGAGTGCTAACTACGAGCAGTACTTC
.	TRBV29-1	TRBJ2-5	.	CSVDTGSEETQYF	TGCAGCGTTGATACAGGCAGTGAGGAGACCCAGTACTTC
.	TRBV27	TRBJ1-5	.	CASSSGARGNQPQHF	TGTGCCAGCAGTTCCGGGGCGCGGGGCAATCAGCCCCAGCATTTT
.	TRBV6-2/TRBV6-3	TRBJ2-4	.	CASSSLAGGLAKNIQYF	TGTGCCAGCAGTTCCCTCGCTGGGGGACTAGCCAAAAACATTCAGTACTTC
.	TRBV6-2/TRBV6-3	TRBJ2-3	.	CASSSVEEDTQYF	TGTGCCAGCAGTTCGGTCGAGGAAGATACGCAGTATTTT
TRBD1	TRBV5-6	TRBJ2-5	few	CASSQPWGQGGRGETQYF	TGTGCCAGCAGCCAGCCCTGGGGACAGGGGGGAAGAGGAGAGACCCAGTACTTC
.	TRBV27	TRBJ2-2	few	CASSLSVGAGELFF	TGTGCCAGCAGTTTATCGGTCGGCGCCGGGGAGCTGTTTTTT
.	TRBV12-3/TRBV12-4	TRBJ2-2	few	CASRAGRSTGELFF	TGTGCCAGCCGGGCGGGGCGTAGCACCGGGGAGCTGTTTTTT
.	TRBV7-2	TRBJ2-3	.	CASSPEGNRGDTQYF	TGTGCCAGCAGCCCGGAGGGTAACAGGGGAGATACGCAGTATTTT
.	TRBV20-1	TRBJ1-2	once	CSAARGAYGYTF	TGCAGTGCTGCACGTGGAGCCTATGGCTACACCTTC
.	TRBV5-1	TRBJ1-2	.	CASSFAPWVYGYTF	TGCGCCAGCAGCTTCGCCCCCTGGGTCTATGGCTACACCTTC
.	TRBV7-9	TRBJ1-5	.	CASSLAAGGQPQHF	TGTGCCAGCAGCTTAGCGGCGGGGGGCCAGCCCCAGCATTTT
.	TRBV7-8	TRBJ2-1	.	CASQLGSSWTNNEQFF	TGTGCCAGCCAACTGGGGTCTAGCTGGACCAACAATGAGCAGTTCTTC
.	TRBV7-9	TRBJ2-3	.	CASSLRPLGVPDTQYF	TGTGCCAGCAGCTTACGTCCTCTCGGGGTCCCAGATACGCAGTATTTT
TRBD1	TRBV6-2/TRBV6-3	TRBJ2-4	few	CASSYSLQGGISIQYF	TGTGCCAGCAGTTACTCCCTACAGGGGGGAATTAGCATTCAGTACTTC
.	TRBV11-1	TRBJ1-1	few	CASTPWGGNTEAFF	TGTGCCAGCACCCCATGGGGAGGGAACACTGAAGCTTTCTTT
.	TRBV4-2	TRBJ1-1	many	CASSQRTNTEAFF	TGTGCCAGCAGCCAGCGTACGAACACTGAAGCTTTCTTT
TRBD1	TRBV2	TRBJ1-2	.	CASRIPGQGSNGYTF	TGTGCCAGCAGAATCCCGGGACAGGGAAGTAACGGCTACACCTTC
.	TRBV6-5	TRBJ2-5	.	CASSFGFQETQYF	TGTGCCAGCAGTTTTGGATTCCAAGAGACCCAGTACTTC
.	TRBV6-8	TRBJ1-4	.	CASSARGFGKLFF	TGTGCCAGCAGTGCACGGGGGTTCGGAAAACTGTTTTTT
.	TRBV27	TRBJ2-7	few	CASSFGTGAYEQYF	TGTGCCAGCAGTTTTGGGACGGGGGCCTACGAGCAGTACTTC
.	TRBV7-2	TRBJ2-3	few	CASSLGWDTDTQYF	TGTGCCAGCAGCTTGGGCTGGGACACAGATACGCAGTATTTT
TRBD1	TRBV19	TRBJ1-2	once	CASILSGTGGYGYTF	TGTGCCAGTATCCTTTCTGGGACAGGGGGCTATGGCTACACCTTC
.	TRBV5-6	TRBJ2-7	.	CASSPAGYEQYF	TGTGCCAGCAGCCCCGCAGGGTACGAGCAGTACTTC
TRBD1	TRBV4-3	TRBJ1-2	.	CASSQDTGGYYGYTF	TGCGCCAGCAGCCAAGATACAGGGGGGTACTATGGCTACACCTTC
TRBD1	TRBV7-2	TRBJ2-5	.	CASSDLGDRAETQYF	TGTGCCAGCAGCGACCTTGGGGACAGGGCAGAGACCCAGTACTTC
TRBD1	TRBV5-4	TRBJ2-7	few	CASSPGTGGYEQYF	TGTGCCAGCAGCCCCGGGACAGGGGGTTACGAGCAGTACTTC
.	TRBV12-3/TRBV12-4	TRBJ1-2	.	CASSLGRKGPAGGYTF	TGTGCCAGCAGCTTAGGGAGAAAGGGCCCCGCGGGGGGCTACACCTTC
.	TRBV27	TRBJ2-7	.	CGTGNQGSGLYEQYF	TGTGGGACAGGGAATCAGGGTAGCGGGCTTTACGAGCAGTACTTC